A single sample gave rise to the 7 T cell receptor beta chains below, sequenced in a study of blood T cell repertoires in COVID-19. Generated by immunoSEQ multiplex PCR, the TCRdb table keeps only in-frame clones and is missing some. Altogether 140,000 to 150,000 clones are present, 84% being singletons, with the ten largest covering 35% to 40%. Sequenced sample: peripheral blood. All receptors derive from a human donor in a cohort sampled during active COVID-19.

The chain is built from TRBV4-1 and TRBJ2-3, with 11 bases lining up with TRBD2. V gave up 8 bases and J gave up 4 bases; unmatched junction bases: 11. CDR3 size: 16 residues. CDR1 is MGHRA, CDR2 YSYEKL, per germline. The CDR3 bases are TGCGCCAGCCGGCTGGATAGCGGGGGGGCCTCAGATACGCAGTATTTT. It encodes CASRLDSGGASDTQYF.

The CDR3 bases are TGTGCCAGCAGCGCCCCAGCGGGGGCAAGGAATACGCAGTATTTT. This translates into CASSAPAGARNTQYF. The chain joins TRBV11-3 to TRBJ2-3; 8 bases line up with TRBD2. Germline CDR1 is SGHNT and CDR2 is YENEEA. V trimming: 5 bases; J trimming: 7 bases; junction bases outside the gene matches: 11. CDR3 length: 15 residues.

The chain combines TRBV18 with TRBJ2-7; 8 bases fit TRBD2. There are 16 residues in the CDR3. The germline V gene encodes CDR1 KGHSH and CDR2 LQKENI. The junction had 7 bases not matched to a gene; V was cut back by 3 bases and J by 0 bases. Written as DNA, the CDR3 is TGTGCCAGCTCACCGTCGTCGCGGGGGGCCTCCTACGAGCAGTACTTC. This translates into CASSPSSRGASYEQYF.

This clone was found a few times. This CDR3 reads CAWSAQLETEAFF. The CDR3 DNA reads TGTGCCTGGAGTGCCCAGCTAGAGACTGAAGCTTTCTTT. This chain uses TRBV30 with TRBJ1-1; the D is unclear. This CDR3 is 13 amino acids long. The V end was cut by 1 base, the J end by 5 bases, with 11 bases between. The germline V gene has CDR1 GTSNPN and CDR2 SVGIG (reference sequence).

The chain has TRBV5-1 and TRBJ2-1, with a tentative D call TRBD2 (6 bases). CDR1 is SGHRS, CDR2 YFSETQ, per germline. The CDR3 is 13 amino acids. V lost 7 bases and J lost 4, with 12 bases in between. The CDR3 protein is CASRGTEYNEQFF. The CDR3 DNA reads as TGCGCCAGCCGGGGGACGGAGTACAATGAGCAGTTCTTC. The full variable domain, completed using reference TRBV5-1 and TRBJ2-1, is KAGVTQTPRYLIKTRGQQVTLSCSPISGHRSVSWYQQTPGQGLQFLFEYFSETQRNKGNFPGRFSGRQFSNSRSEMNVSTLELGDSALYLCASRGTEYNEQFFGPGTRLTVL.

The genes are TRBV6-6 and TRBJ2-3; D not certain. Trimming took off 8 bases at V and 2 bases at J, with 11 bases between the two ends. Germline V gene lookup returns CDR1 MNHNY and CDR2 SVGAGI (reference sequence). This CDR3 has 13 amino acids. The DNA of the CDR3 is TGTGCCAGCGGCCCTACAGACACAGATACGCAGTATTTT. This gives the protein CASGPTDTDTQYF.

The J gene is TRBJ1-5, the V gene TRBV10-3; no clear D. With 4 bases removed from V and 1 base from J, the gap between germline ends came to 8 bases. The CDR3 covers 14 residues. CDR1 is ENHRY, CDR2 SYGVKD, per germline. The CDR3 here is CAISGTDSNQPQHF. CDR3 DNA: TGTGCCATCAGTGGGACTGACAGCAATCAGCCCCAGCATTTT.